This T cell receptor beta chain comes out of a study of T cell clonality in common variable immunodeficiency. Of note for this clone: The antigen is not known. From the germline J gene comes the end of the CDR3, since the read stops 3 residues before it.

No CVID subject was ill or on immunomodulatory drugs when sampled. Trimming took 5 bases from V and 5 from J; bases not matched to a gene: 9. The CDR3 runs 15 residues. Germline loops: CDR1 SEHNR, CDR2 FQNEAQ (reference sequence). Libraries were prepared by immunoSEQ multiplex PCR; TCRdb keeps only in-frame clonotypes and omits some of them. The sample contains about 20,000 clones, none of them singletons. Broader study findings: Fewer deletions and N-nucleotide insertions were reportedly seen in common variable immunodeficiency TCR beta sequences.

V usage is TRBV7-9 and J usage is TRBJ2-1; 7 bases fit TRBD1. The sample taken for sequencing was peripheral blood mononuclear cells. The source of this sequence is a human donor with common variable immunodeficiency. The CDR3 here is CASSRQTGYHNEQFF. CDR3 DNA (partial): TGTGCCAGCAGCAGGCAGACAGGGTACCACAATGAG.